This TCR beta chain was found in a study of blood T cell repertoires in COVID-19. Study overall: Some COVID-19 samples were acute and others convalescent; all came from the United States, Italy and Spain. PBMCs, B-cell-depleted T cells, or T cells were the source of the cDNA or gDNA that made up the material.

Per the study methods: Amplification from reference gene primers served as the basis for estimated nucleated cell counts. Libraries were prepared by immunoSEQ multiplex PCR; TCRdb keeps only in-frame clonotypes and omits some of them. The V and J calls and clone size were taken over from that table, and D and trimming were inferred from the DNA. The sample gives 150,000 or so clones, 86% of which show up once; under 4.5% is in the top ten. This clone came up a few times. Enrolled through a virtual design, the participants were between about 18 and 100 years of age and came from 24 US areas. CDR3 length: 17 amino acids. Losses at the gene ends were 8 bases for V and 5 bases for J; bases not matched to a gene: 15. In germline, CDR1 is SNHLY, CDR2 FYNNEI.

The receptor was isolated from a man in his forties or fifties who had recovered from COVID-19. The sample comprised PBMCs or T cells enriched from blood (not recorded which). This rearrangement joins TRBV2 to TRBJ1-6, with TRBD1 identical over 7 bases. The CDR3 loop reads CASSPGGRQGHNSPLHF. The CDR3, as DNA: TGTGCCAGCTCCCCAGGAGGGAGACAGGGACATAATTCACCCCTCCACTTT.